This T cell receptor (beta chain) was identified during a study of OX40 agonist ivuxolimab in advanced cancers. Study in general: Among those enrolled, mean age was approximately 62 years (range roughly 20 to 85) and about 81% were male. Allowance was made for prior anti-PD-1, anti-PD-L1 or anti-CTLA-4 therapy, and approximately 41% had some. Two cutaneous melanoma patients and one hepatocellular carcinoma patient, three in all, had partial responses.

The study, taken as a whole, reports: Expanded clones belonging to CD8+ T cells outnumbered, on average, those of CD4+.

About this clone itself: Its target is not known.

The method was immunoSEQ multiplex PCR; TCRdb's version includes in-frame clones alone and lacks a portion of them. The repertoire consists of 80,000 to 100,000 clones, with roughly 93% occurring once and the leading ten covering 0.2% to 0.3%. This CDR3 contains 14 residues. Trimming at V came to 2 bases and at J to 4 bases, leaving 4 bases not matched to a gene. Germline V gene sequence: CDR1 MGHRA, CDR2 YSYEKL. The material was CD4+ or CD8+ T cells sorted from blood, obtained in a trial of the OX40 agonist ivuxolimab. This clonotype originated in an adult with an advanced solid tumor such as melanoma, head and neck, liver or kidney cancer. This rearrangement joins TRBV4-1 to TRBJ2-5, with 7 positions matching TRBD2. The CDR3 loop reads CASSQPVAGETQYF. In DNA form, the CDR3 reads TGCGCCAGCAGCCAACCGGTAGCGGGAGAGACCCAGTACTTC.